A single sample gave rise to the 3 T cell receptor beta chains below, sequenced in a study of tumor-infiltrating lymphocytes in oesophageal squamous cell carcinoma. TCRdb re-called the PCR reads with MiXCR, one entry per CDR3 protein. The profile shows over 15,000 distinct CDR3 sequences, 40% of them singletons. The source material was blood. The receptor source for this set is a male donor with esophageal squamous cell carcinoma.

This clonotype is medium-sized within its sample. The V call is TRBV11-3, the J call TRBJ2-5; TRBD1 matches 11 bases. Germline V CDR1 and CDR2: SGHNT, YENEEA. V trimming: 4 bases; J trimming: 4 bases; junction bases outside the gene matches: 5. This CDR3 is 15 amino acids long. The chain's CDR3 is CASSSGQGAGETQYF. Written as DNA, the CDR3 is TGTGCCAGCAGCTCAGGACAGGGGGCGGGAGAGACCCAGTACTTC.

In its sample, this clonotype was seen many times. The chain combines TRBV5-1 with TRBJ2-1, with 9 bases lining up with TRBD2. Per the germline V gene, CDR1 is SGHRS and CDR2 is YFSETQ. The ends lost 5 bases at V and 7 bases at J; junction bases unmatched: 13. CDR3 length: 16 amino acids. The CDR3 loop is CASRGTSGPGGNEQFF. CDR3 nucleotide sequence: TGCGCCAGCAGAGGAACTAGCGGGCCCGGGGGGAATGAGCAGTTCTTC.

This clonotype is classed as medium-sized (0.01 to 0.1%). V usage is TRBV6-1 and J usage is TRBJ2-2; 7 bases map to TRBD1. Germline values: CDR1 MNHNS, CDR2 SASEGT. The CDR3 runs to 15 residues. Germline trimming cut 0 bases from V and 3 bases from J; bases unmatched to any gene: 1. In DNA, the CDR3 is TGTGCCAGCAGTGAAGCAACAGGGGACACCGGGGAGCTGTTTTTT. Protein product: CASSEATGDTGELFF.